Presented here are 25 T cell receptor beta chains from one specimen sequenced in a study of CD8+ T cells in alopecia areata. Sorting relied on CD4, CD8alpha, NKG2D, NKG2ACE and other markers applied to pooled cutaneous lymph node cells. Investigators isolated RNA and reverse transcribed it into cDNA to act as the sequencing template. Profiled with immunoSEQ multiplex PCR; TCRdb holds only in-frame clones, not every one. The repertoire consists of roughly 260,000 clones, none detected only once. The sequenced material came from CD4+ T cells sorted from a lymph node. The receptors derive from a C3H/HeJ mouse with alopecia areata. This line is of MHC haplotype H2-k.

Notes on this clone: Gene labels here are mouse ones. The read comes to an end 4 residues before the CDR3 does, leaving the germline J gene to fill in the end. The genes are TRBV13-3 and TRBJ2-7; no firm D call. CDR3 size: 13 residues. Per germline, CDR1 NNHDY and CDR2 SYVADS. V lost 4 bases to trimming and J lost 3 bases, with 11 bases between them. The CDR3 loop is CASSPLAIYEQYF. The DNA read from the CDR3 is TGTGCCAGCAGTCCCCTGGCGATCTAT.

This clone turned up a few times. Gene names and germline refer to mouse. With the read ending 4 residues before the CDR3 end, the germline J gene is used to fill in that end. The J gene is TRBJ2-4, the V gene TRBV17; 10 nucleotides align to TRBD1. Germline V lookup: CDR1 MNHDT, CDR2 YYDKIL. The CDR3 has 14 residues. CDR3 residues: CASSSGTGENTLYF. CDR3 DNA, as far as it was read: TGTGCTAGCAGCTCCGGGACAGGGGAAAAC.

This clone was seen more than once but under ten times. Gene labels here are mouse ones. The CDR3 end falls 4 residues outside the read, so it is completed with the germline J gene. Other DNA variants within this sample encode the same CDR3. The V and J genes are TRBV19 and TRBJ2-1; possible D gene TRBD1, 5 bases. V lost 6 bases, J lost 3 bases, and 7 bases lay in between. Germline CDR1 reads FNHDT; CDR2 reads SITEND (reference sequence). The CDR3 loop spans 12 amino acids. CDR3: CASTQGYAEQFF. The DNA read from the CDR3 is TGTGCCAGCACCCAGGGCTATGCT.

This clone was picked up a small number of times. Gene and germline names: mouse. CDR3 DNA (partial): TGTGCCAGCGGTGAATTGGTCTAT. Encoded protein: CASGELVY. The whole CDR3 protein reads CASGELVYEQYF. This chain connects TRBV13-2 to TRBJ2-7; D call uncertain. The read comes to an end 4 residues before the CDR3 does, leaving the germline J gene to fill in the end. Germline V gene sequence: CDR1 NNHNN, CDR2 SYGAGS (reference sequence). The CDR3 totals 12 residues. V dropped 2 bases and J dropped 3 bases, with 6 bases sitting between them.

This clone has only a few counts. The germline and genes are mouse ones. The CDR3 end is not reached by the read, which stops 4 residues before it; the germline J gene fills it in. The sample holds other DNA sequences that translate to the same CDR3. This sequence joins TRBV19 and TRBJ2-1, with 9 nucleotides matching TRBD1. CDR1 FNHDT and CDR2 SITEND come from the germline V gene (reference sequence). J gave up 6 bases and V 4 bases, and 5 bases lay outside the gene matches. The CDR3 consists of 14 residues. This CDR3 reads CASSPSTGGAEQFF. The part of the CDR3 DNA that was read is TGTGCCAGCAGTCCCTCGACAGGGGGTGCT. Filled out from reference TRBV19 and TRBJ2-1, the complete variable domain reads GGIITQTPKFLIGQEGQKLTLKCQQNFNHDTMYWYRQDSGKGLRLIYYSITENDLQKGDLSEGYDASREKKSSFSLTVTSAQKNEMAVFLCASSPSTGGAEQFFGPGTRLTVL.

As to this clone: The genes and germline here are from mouse. Read coverage stops 4 residues before the CDR3 terminus; the germline J gene supplies the remainder. V and J are TRBV31 and TRBJ2-1; D may be TRBD1 (6 bases). Germline CDR1 is GKSSPN and CDR2 is SITVG. V dropped 1 base and J dropped 1 base, with 11 bases sitting between them. The CDR3 is 15 amino acids. The chain's CDR3 is CAWSRRQVNYAEQFF. CDR3 bases read: TGTGCCTGGAGTCGCCGACAGGTAAACTATGCT.

Worth noting for this clone: Mouse gene names and germline throughout. The sequence runs out 4 residues before the end of the CDR3; the remainder is reconstructed from the germline J gene. The chain employs TRBV1 and TRBJ2-1; possible D gene TRBD1, 6 bases. This CDR3 comprises 15 residues. The V gene's germline CDR1 is NSQYPW and CDR2 LRSPGD (reference sequence). The germline V and J ends were trimmed by 1 base and 3 bases, with 10 bases remaining between them. CDR3 DNA, as far as it was read: TGCACCTGCAGTGCAGCCCGGACAGTCTATGCT. It specifies CTCSAARTVYA. The CDR3 as a whole reads CTCSAARTVYAEQFF.

This clone occurred a few times. Here the gene names and germline are mouse. The read gets to within 4 residues of the CDR3 end, and the germline J gene fills in the rest. This chain connects TRBV19 to TRBJ2-2, with a tentative D call TRBD1 (5 bases). V gave up 0 bases and J gave up 4 bases, with 10 bases separating them. CDR3 length equals 15 residues. The germline V gene encodes CDR1 FNHDT and CDR2 SITEND (reference sequence). The CDR3 spells CASSIVDRGTGQLYF. The CDR3 bases that were read are TGTGCCAGCAGTATAGTTGACAGAGGCACCGGG.

As concerns this clone: Any gene name here is a mouse gene name. The sequenced fragment ends 4 residues before the CDR3 boundary, so the rest is inferred from the germline J gene. Additional DNA sequences in this sample encode the identical CDR3. The rearrangement joins TRBV13-2 to TRBJ2-4; weak D call: TRBD1 (5 bases). Germline V lookup: CDR1 NNHNN, CDR2 SYGAGS (reference sequence). CDR3 size: 13 residues. CDR3: CASGDAGRNTLYF. Incomplete CDR3 DNA: TGTGCCAGCGGTGACGCAGGGAGAAAC.

This clone was counted only a few times. Germline and genes: mouse. The CDR3 end lies 4 residues beyond the end of the read and is filled in from the germline J gene. The genes are TRBV19 and TRBJ2-3; the match to TRBD1 covers 10 bases. The CDR3 loop spans 15 amino acids. Germline trimming cut 6 bases from V and 0 bases from J; bases unmatched to any gene: 4. In germline, CDR1 is FNHDT, CDR2 SITEND (reference sequence). CDR3 sequence: CASTRDRGSAETLYF. The CDR3 bases that were read are TGTGCCAGCACCCGGGACAGGGGTAGTGCAGAA.

With regard to this clone: Genes here carry mouse names. Incomplete CDR3 DNA: TGTGCCAGCAGTATTCTGGGCTGGGGACAAGAC. Protein: CASSILGWGQD. The whole CDR3 reads CASSILGWGQDTQYF. The chain carries TRBV19 and TRBJ2-5, with D perhaps TRBD2 (6 bases). The CDR3 end lies 4 residues beyond the end of the read and is filled in from the germline J gene. V was clipped by 2 bases and J by 3 bases, with 13 bases between them. Germline CDR1 and CDR2: FNHDT and SITEND (reference sequence). The CDR3 is 15 residues long.

This clone appeared a few times. All gene names here are mouse names. Read data end 4 residues before the CDR3 end; the end is taken from the germline J gene. This sequence joins TRBV29 and TRBJ1-2; D may be TRBD1 (6 bases). The germline V gene has CDR1 MSHET and CDR2 SYDVDS. The CDR3 loop spans 14 amino acids. V shed 8 bases and J shed 0 bases, with 13 bases lying between them. Here the CDR3 reads CASRKQGANSDYTF. The part of the CDR3 DNA that was read is TGTGCTAGCCGAAAACAGGGCGCAAACTCC.

This clone has a handful of counts. The gene names given are mouse names. The sequence runs out 4 residues before the end of the CDR3; the remainder is reconstructed from the germline J gene. The chain employs TRBV13-3 and TRBJ2-4, with 9 nucleotides matching TRBD2. Unmatched junction bases numbered 2, after V lost 3 bases and J lost 0 bases. The CDR3 consists of 15 residues. Germline V lookup: CDR1 NNHDY, CDR2 SYVADS. Incomplete CDR3 DNA: TGTGCCAGCAGTGGACTGGGGGCTAGTCAAAAC. Its translation: CASSGLGASQN. In full, the CDR3 reads CASSGLGASQNTLYF.

Note on this clone: The gene names given are mouse names. Read sequence stops 4 residues before the CDR3 end, and the germline J gene provides the missing end. This sequence joins TRBV13-3 and TRBJ2-1, with D perhaps TRBD1 (6 bases). V lost 3 bases and J 4 bases, leaving 8 bases between the germline ends. There are 13 residues in the CDR3. Per germline, CDR1 NNHDY and CDR2 SYVADS. The CDR3 reads CASSGDKYAEQFF. The CDR3 bases that were read are TGTGCCAGCAGTGGGGACAAGTATGCT.

This clone has just a few counts. The gene names given are mouse names. The read stops 4 residues short of the end of the CDR3; the missing end is completed from the germline J gene. Additional DNA sequences in this sample encode the identical CDR3. V is TRBV5 and J is TRBJ2-5; unclear D gene. Trimming left V 1 base short and J 2 bases short, with 4 bases between. Germline V gene data show CDR1 as LGHNA and CDR2 as YNLKQL (reference sequence). This CDR3 contains 13 residues. Here the CDR3 reads CASSQGFQDTQYF. The DNA read from the CDR3 is TGTGCCAGCAGCCAAGGTTTCCAAGAC.

This clone is deemed medium-sized. Mouse names are used for the genes. The read stops 3 residues short of the end of the CDR3; the missing end is completed from the germline J gene. The sample contains more than one DNA sequence encoding this CDR3. The chain carries TRBV13-3 and TRBJ1-6; 8 nucleotides agree with TRBD1. TRBJ1-6 is given ORF status, its function remaining uncertain. Germline CDR1 reads NNHDY; CDR2 reads SYVADS. J was trimmed by 5 bases and V by 5 bases; bases with no gene match: 0. CDR3 size: 13 residues. The CDR3 loop reads CASRDRDNSPLYF. The CDR3 DNA, read in part, is TGTGCCAGCAGGGACAGGGATAATTCGCCC.

This clone was recorded many times. Gene names and germline match the mouse. The sequence runs out 4 residues before the end of the CDR3; the remainder is reconstructed from the germline J gene. V usage is TRBV17 and J usage is TRBJ2-2; the D is unclear. From germline, CDR1 is MNHDT and CDR2 YYDKIL. There are 15 residues in the CDR3. V was clipped by 2 bases and J by 0 bases, with 7 bases between them. The chain's CDR3 is CASSRSQANTGQLYF. The sequenced part of the CDR3 DNA is TGTGCTAGCAGTAGATCCCAGGCAAACACCGGG.

This clone has a handful of counts. All gene names here are mouse names. The missing CDR3 end, 4 residues past where the read stops, is filled in from the germline J gene. The chain employs TRBV19 and TRBJ2-1, with D perhaps TRBD1 (5 bases). CDR3 length equals 14 residues. Trimming cost V 6 bases and J 0 bases, with 10 bases left between them. Germline V gene data show CDR1 as FNHDT and CDR2 as SITEND (reference sequence). CDR3 residues: CASTRTNNYAEQFF. The sequenced part of the CDR3 DNA is TGTGCCAGCACCCGGACAAATAACTATGCT.

As for this clone: Gene names are the mouse ones. The sequenced fragment ends 4 residues before the CDR3 boundary, so the rest is inferred from the germline J gene. The rearrangement joins TRBV13-1 to TRBJ2-4; TRBD2 matches at 13 bases. The CDR3 sequence is 17 residues long. Trimming cost V 0 bases and J 3 bases; bases outside gene matches: 4. Germline V gene sequence: CDR1 NSHNY, CDR2 SYGAGN. The part of the CDR3 DNA that was read is TGTGCCAGCAGTGATGCAGGGACTGGGGGGGTGCAAAAC. It translates to CASSDAGTGGVQN. In full, the CDR3 is CASSDAGTGGVQNTLYF.

This clone was seen a handful of times. The gene symbols are mouse symbols. The sequence runs out 4 residues before the end of the CDR3; the remainder is reconstructed from the germline J gene. The chain carries TRBV31 and TRBJ2-5; 9 bases fit TRBD1. The CDR3 is 12 amino acids. Per the germline V gene, CDR1 is GKSSPN and CDR2 is SITVG. The CDR3 bases that were read are TGTGCCTGGGAACAGGGGGCGGAC. Its translation: CAWEQGAD. Given in full, the CDR3 is CAWEQGADTQYF. The full variable domain, with the rest looked up from reference TRBV31 and TRBJ2-5, is AQTIHQWPVAEIKAVGSPLSLGCTIKGKSSPNLYWYWQATGGTLQQLFYSITVGQVESVVQLNLSASRPKDDQFILSTEKLLLSHSGFYLCAWEQGADTQYFGPGTRLLVL.

This clone has a handful of counts. Mouse names are used for the genes. The read is 4 residues too short to cover the CDR3 end, so that end is filled in from the germline J gene. V is TRBV13-3 and J is TRBJ2-3; the match to TRBD2 covers 9 bases. After removal of 1 base from V and 1 base from J, the junction contained 4 bases not matched to a gene. Germline V gene sequence: CDR1 NNHDY, CDR2 SYVADS. This CDR3 spans 16 amino acids. The CDR3 region is CASSDFWGGGAETLYF. The covered CDR3 bases are TGTGCCAGCAGTGATTTTTGGGGGGGCGGTGCAGAA.

This clone was detected a few times. Gene names and germline refer to mouse. The CDR3 extends 4 residues past the end of the read, so its final part is completed from the germline J gene. V gene TRBV5 combines with J gene TRBJ2-2, with D possibly being TRBD1 (5 bases). V lost 0 bases and J lost 4, with 15 bases in between. This CDR3 is built from 17 residues. Germline V gene lookup returns CDR1 LGHNA and CDR2 YNLKQL (reference sequence). The CDR3 loop is CASSQEGSGYRTGQLYF. The sequenced part of the CDR3 DNA is TGTGCCAGCAGCCAAGAAGGGTCAGGGTACCGCACCGGG.

In this sample, this clone turned up a few times. Gene labels here are mouse ones. This CDR3 reads CASSFQFNQDTQYF. The sequenced part of the CDR3 DNA is TGTGCCAGCAGTTTCCAGTTTAACCAAGAC. The genes are TRBV14 and TRBJ2-5; D ambiguous. The read is 4 residues too short to cover the CDR3 end, so that end is filled in from the germline J gene. The ends were cut back, 1 base at V and 0 bases at J, with 6 bases in the middle. The germline gives CDR1 SGHDT, CDR2 FRDEAV. The CDR3 consists of 14 residues.

This clone was observed a handful of times. Germline and genes: mouse. The CDR3 is CASGQGAQDTQYF. Partial CDR3 DNA: TGTGCCAGCGGGCAGGGGGCCCAAGAC. This sequence joins TRBV13-2 and TRBJ2-5, with 8 positions matching TRBD1. The CDR3 end falls 4 residues outside the read, so it is completed with the germline J gene. Unmatched junction bases numbered 1, after V lost 5 bases and J lost 2 bases. Germline-derived CDR1 and CDR2 are NNHNN and SYGAGS (reference sequence). This CDR3 region has 13 residues.

A few counts support this clone. Genes here carry mouse names. The CDR3 end is not reached by the read, which stops 4 residues before it; the germline J gene fills it in. This chain connects TRBV5 to TRBJ2-1, with unresolved D. This CDR3 contains 14 residues. Per the germline V gene, CDR1 is LGHNA and CDR2 is YNLKQL (reference sequence). Trimming shortened V by 0 bases and J by 3 bases, and 6 bases separated the two germline ends. The chain's CDR3 is CASSQDISYAEQFF. Incomplete CDR3 DNA: TGTGCCAGCAGCCAAGATATCAGCTATGCT.